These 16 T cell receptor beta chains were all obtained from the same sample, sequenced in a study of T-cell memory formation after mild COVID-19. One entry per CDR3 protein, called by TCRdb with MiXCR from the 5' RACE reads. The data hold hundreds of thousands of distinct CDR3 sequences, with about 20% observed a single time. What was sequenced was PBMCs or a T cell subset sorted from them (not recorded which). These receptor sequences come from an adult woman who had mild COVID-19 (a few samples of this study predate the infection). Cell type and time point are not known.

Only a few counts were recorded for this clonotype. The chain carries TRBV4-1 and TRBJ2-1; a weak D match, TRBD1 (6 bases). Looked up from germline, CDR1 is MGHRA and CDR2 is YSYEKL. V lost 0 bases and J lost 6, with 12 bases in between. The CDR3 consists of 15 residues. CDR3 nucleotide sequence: TGCGCCAGCAGCCAAGAGCTTGAGGGGGTCAATGAGCAGTTCTTC. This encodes CASSQELEGVNEQFF.

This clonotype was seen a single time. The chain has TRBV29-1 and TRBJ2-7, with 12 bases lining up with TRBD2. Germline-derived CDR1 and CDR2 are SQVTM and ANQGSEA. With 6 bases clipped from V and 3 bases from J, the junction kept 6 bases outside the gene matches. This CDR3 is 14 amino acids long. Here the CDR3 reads CSVGLTSGSYEQYF. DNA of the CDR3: TGCAGCGTGGGATTGACTAGCGGGAGCTACGAGCAGTACTTC.

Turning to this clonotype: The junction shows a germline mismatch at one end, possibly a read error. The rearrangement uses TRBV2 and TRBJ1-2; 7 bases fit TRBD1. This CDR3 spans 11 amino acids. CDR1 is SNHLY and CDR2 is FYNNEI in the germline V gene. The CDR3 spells CASSEETGSSF. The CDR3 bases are TGTGCCAGCAGTGAAGAGACAGGGAGTAGCTTC.

DNA of the CDR3: TGTGCCAGCAGCAAAAGTCTCGAGACCCATGAAAAACTGTTTTTT. Encoded protein: CASSKSLETHEKLFF. This sequence joins TRBV21-1 and TRBJ1-4. TRBV21-1 is a known pseudogene. This CDR3 is 15 amino acids long.

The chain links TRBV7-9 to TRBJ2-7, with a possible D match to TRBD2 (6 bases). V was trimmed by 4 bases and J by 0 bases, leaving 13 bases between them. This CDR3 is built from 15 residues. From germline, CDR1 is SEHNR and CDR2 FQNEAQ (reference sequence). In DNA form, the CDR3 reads TGTGCCAGCAGCTCCCCGGGACTTCCCTCCTACGAGCAGTACTTC. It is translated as CASSSPGLPSYEQYF.

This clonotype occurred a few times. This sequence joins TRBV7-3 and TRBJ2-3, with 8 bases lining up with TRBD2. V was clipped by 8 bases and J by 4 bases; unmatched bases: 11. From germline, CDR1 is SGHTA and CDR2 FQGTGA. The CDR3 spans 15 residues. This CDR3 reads CASVSRGGGADTQYF. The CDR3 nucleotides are TGTGCCAGCGTCTCACGGGGGGGCGGGGCAGATACGCAGTATTTT. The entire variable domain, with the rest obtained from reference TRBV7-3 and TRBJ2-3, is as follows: GAGVSQTPSNKVTEKGKYVELRCDPISGHTALYWYRQSLGQGPEFLIYFQGTGAADDSGLPNDRFFAVRPEGSVSTLKIQRTERGDSAVYLCASVSRGGGADTQYFGPGTRLTVL.

The CDR3 DNA reads as TGCGCCAGCAGCCACCGGGAAGGTTATGAAAAACTGTTTTTT. It codes for CASSHREGYEKLFF. The V and J genes are TRBV4-1 and TRBJ1-4; the D is unclear. This CDR3 has 14 residues. Germline CDR1 is MGHRA and CDR2 is YSYEKL. Trimming took off 3 bases at V and 6 bases at J, with 11 bases between the two ends.

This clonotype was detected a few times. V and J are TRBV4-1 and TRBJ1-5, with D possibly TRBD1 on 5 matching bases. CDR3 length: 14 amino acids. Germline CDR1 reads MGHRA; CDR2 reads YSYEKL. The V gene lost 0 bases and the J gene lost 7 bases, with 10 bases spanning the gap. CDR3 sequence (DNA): TGCGCCAGCAGCCAAGAGAGGGGCGGGCAGCCCCAGCATTTT. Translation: CASSQERGGQPQHF.

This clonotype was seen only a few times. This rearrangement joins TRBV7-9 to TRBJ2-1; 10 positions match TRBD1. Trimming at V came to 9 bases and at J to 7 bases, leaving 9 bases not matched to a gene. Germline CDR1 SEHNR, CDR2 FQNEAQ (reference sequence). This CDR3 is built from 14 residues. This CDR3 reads CASGRDRGKNEQFF. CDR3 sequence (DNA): TGTGCCAGTGGCCGGGACAGGGGTAAGAATGAGCAGTTCTTC.

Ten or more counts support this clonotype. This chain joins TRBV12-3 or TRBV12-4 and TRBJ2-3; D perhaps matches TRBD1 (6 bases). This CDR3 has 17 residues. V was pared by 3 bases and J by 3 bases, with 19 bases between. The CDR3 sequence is CASSFIAFGQKTDTQYF. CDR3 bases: TGTGCCAGCAGTTTTATTGCTTTTGGACAGAAGACAGATACGCAGTATTTT.

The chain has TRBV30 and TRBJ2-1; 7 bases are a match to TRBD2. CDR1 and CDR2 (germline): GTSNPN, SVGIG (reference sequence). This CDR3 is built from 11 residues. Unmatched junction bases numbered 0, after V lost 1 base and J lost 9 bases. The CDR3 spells CAWSGGGEQFF. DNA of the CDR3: TGTGCCTGGAGTGGGGGGGGTGAGCAGTTCTTC.

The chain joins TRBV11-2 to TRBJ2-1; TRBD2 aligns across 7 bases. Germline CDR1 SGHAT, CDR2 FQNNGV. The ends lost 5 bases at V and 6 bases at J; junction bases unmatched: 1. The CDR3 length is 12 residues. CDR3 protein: CASSRTSNEQFF. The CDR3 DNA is TGTGCCAGCAGCCGGACTAGCAATGAGCAGTTCTTC.

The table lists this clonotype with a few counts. CDR3 residues: CAWSVDRVYIGELFF. Here the CDR3 DNA reads TGTGCCTGGAGTGTAGACAGGGTGTATATCGGGGAGCTGTTTTTT. The V call is TRBV30, the J call TRBJ2-2, with TRBD1 identical over 7 bases. The CDR3 has 15 residues. The germline V gene encodes CDR1 GTSNPN and CDR2 SVGIG (reference sequence). Unmatched junction bases numbered 8, after V lost 0 bases and J lost 7 bases.

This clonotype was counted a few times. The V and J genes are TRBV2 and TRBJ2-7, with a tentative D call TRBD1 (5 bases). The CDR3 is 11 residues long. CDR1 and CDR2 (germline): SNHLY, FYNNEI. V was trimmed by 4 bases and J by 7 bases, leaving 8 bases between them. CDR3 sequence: CASSGRTEQYF. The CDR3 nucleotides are TGTGCCAGCAGTGGCAGGACAGAGCAGTACTTC.

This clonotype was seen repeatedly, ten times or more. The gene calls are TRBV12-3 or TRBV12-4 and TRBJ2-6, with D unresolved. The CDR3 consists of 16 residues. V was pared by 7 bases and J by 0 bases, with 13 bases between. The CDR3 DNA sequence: TGTGCCAGCAATTCTCGGACGGGCTCTGGGGCCAACGTCCTGACTTTC. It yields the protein CASNSRTGSGANVLTF.

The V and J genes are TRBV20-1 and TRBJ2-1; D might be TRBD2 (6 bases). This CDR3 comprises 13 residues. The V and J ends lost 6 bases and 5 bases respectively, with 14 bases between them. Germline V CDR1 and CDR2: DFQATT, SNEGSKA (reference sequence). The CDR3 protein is CSAFSGPNNEQFF. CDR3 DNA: TGCAGTGCCTTTAGCGGTCCGAACAATGAGCAGTTCTTC.